The rows below give T cell receptor beta chains drawn from one sample of a study of blood T cell repertoires in COVID-19. Assay: immunoSEQ multiplex PCR; the TCRdb copy retains only in-frame clones and omits some. Seen here are tens of thousands of clones, around 90% observed once, and the top ten hold about 8%. The sequenced material came from peripheral blood. Receptors originate from a man older than 75 with active or convalescent COVID-19. The CDR3 runs from the conserved cysteine through the conserved F or W. The D gene is left open where the match is weak. Clone size is stated in some rows and not others, as once, few, many or a class when expanded.

d_call: TRBD1; j_call: TRBJ1-5; clone_size: .; v_call: TRBV24-1; cdr3_aa: CATSPTTGTVMKPQHF; cdr3_nt: TGTGCCACCAGCCCCACCACCGGGACAGTGATGAAGCCCCAGCATTTT
d_call: .; j_call: TRBJ2-3; clone_size: .; v_call: TRBV12-3/TRBV12-4; cdr3_aa: CASRKTSEDTQYF; cdr3_nt: TGTGCCAGCAGAAAGACATCTGAGGATACGCAGTATTTT
d_call: .; j_call: TRBJ1-4; clone_size: .; v_call: TRBV30; cdr3_aa: CAWRVTGREKLFF; cdr3_nt: TGTGCCTGGAGGGTAACAGGACGCGAAAAACTGTTTTTT
d_call: .; j_call: TRBJ2-3; clone_size: .; v_call: TRBV12-5; cdr3_aa: CASGGGTSTDTQYF; cdr3_nt: TGTGCTAGTGGTGGCGGGACGAGCACAGATACGCAGTATTTT
d_call: TRBD1; j_call: TRBJ2-5; clone_size: once; v_call: TRBV27; cdr3_aa: CASSFVRSQGETQYF; cdr3_nt: TGTGCCAGCAGTTTCGTCCGTTCACAGGGGGAGACCCAGTACTTC
d_call: .; j_call: TRBJ2-3; clone_size: .; v_call: TRBV27; cdr3_aa: CASSLSGGSGTDTQYF; cdr3_nt: TGTGCCAGCAGTTTATCAGGGGGTTCTGGCACAGATACGCAGTATTTT
d_call: .; j_call: TRBJ1-3; clone_size: once; v_call: TRBV7-2; cdr3_aa: CASSLGQPSGNTIYF; cdr3_nt: TGTGCCAGCAGCTTAGGACAGCCCTCTGGAAACACCATATATTTT
d_call: .; j_call: TRBJ1-6; clone_size: .; v_call: TRBV18; cdr3_aa: CASSPMQGVNSPLHF; cdr3_nt: TGTGCCAGCTCACCGATGCAGGGTGTTAATTCACCCCTCCACTTT
d_call: TRBD1; j_call: TRBJ1-4; clone_size: .; v_call: TRBV15; cdr3_aa: CATISSGQGIGLSEKLFF; cdr3_nt: TGTGCCACCATTAGTTCCGGACAGGGAATCGGGTTGAGTGAAAAACTGTTTTTT
d_call: .; j_call: TRBJ1-2; clone_size: few; v_call: TRBV11-2; cdr3_aa: CASSGRGHDRAVNYGYTF; cdr3_nt: TGTGCCAGCAGCGGAAGAGGGCACGATCGCGCCGTCAACTATGGCTACACCTTC
d_call: .; j_call: TRBJ1-6; clone_size: .; v_call: TRBV6-1; cdr3_aa: CASSDRGGNSPLHF; cdr3_nt: TGTGCCAGCAGTGACCGGGGAGGGAATTCACCCCTCCACTTT
d_call: TRBD1; j_call: TRBJ2-6; clone_size: .; v_call: TRBV15; cdr3_aa: CATLPGQVYSGANVLTF; cdr3_nt: TGTGCCACCTTACCGGGACAGGTTTACTCTGGGGCCAACGTCCTGACTTTC
d_call: TRBD1; j_call: TRBJ2-2; clone_size: .; v_call: TRBV24-1; cdr3_aa: CATGQSITGELFF; cdr3_nt: TGTGCCACGGGACAGTCCATAACCGGGGAGCTGTTTTTT
d_call: TRBD1; j_call: TRBJ1-3; clone_size: .; v_call: TRBV30; cdr3_aa: CAWSAPTPGQGAGNTIYF; cdr3_nt: TGTGCCTGGAGTGCCCCAACACCGGGACAGGGGGCTGGAAACACCATATATTTT
d_call: .; j_call: TRBJ1-2; clone_size: .; v_call: TRBV18; cdr3_aa: CASSSGNHYGYTF; cdr3_nt: TGTGCCAGCTCATCAGGAAACCACTATGGCTACACCTTC
d_call: TRBD1; j_call: TRBJ1-5; clone_size: .; v_call: TRBV16; cdr3_aa: CASSRSGGTGGTNQPQHF; cdr3_nt: TGTGCCAGCAGCCGCTCCGGTGGGACAGGGGGAACCAATCAGCCCCAGCATTTT
d_call: .; j_call: TRBJ1-6; clone_size: .; v_call: TRBV19; cdr3_aa: CASSIGQGSSYNSPLHF; cdr3_nt: TGTGCCAGTAGTATTGGGCAGGGGAGCTCCTATAATTCACCCCTCCACTTT
d_call: TRBD1; j_call: TRBJ2-3; clone_size: .; v_call: TRBV18; cdr3_aa: CASSRQGGSTDTQYF; cdr3_nt: TGTGCCAGCTCCCGACAGGGGGGCTCCACAGATACGCAGTATTTT
d_call: .; j_call: TRBJ1-1; clone_size: .; v_call: TRBV5-4; cdr3_aa: CASSLIESTEAFF; cdr3_nt: TGTGCCAGCAGCTTAATAGAAAGCACTGAAGCTTTCTTT
d_call: .; j_call: TRBJ2-5; clone_size: .; v_call: TRBV28; cdr3_aa: CASSPGGGVGQETQYF; cdr3_nt: TGTGCCAGCTCCCCAGGAGGGGGGGTAGGTCAAGAGACCCAGTACTTC
d_call: TRBD1; j_call: TRBJ1-5; clone_size: once; v_call: TRBV5-1; cdr3_aa: CASSPGTELSNQPQHF; cdr3_nt: TGCGCCAGCAGCCCAGGGACAGAGCTTAGCAATCAGCCCCAGCATTTT
d_call: TRBD1; j_call: TRBJ2-3; clone_size: once; v_call: TRBV11-2; cdr3_aa: CASSRTGGHADF; cdr3_nt: TGTGCCAGCAGCCGGACAGGGGGCCACGCGGATTTT
d_call: .; j_call: TRBJ1-1; clone_size: once; v_call: TRBV24-1; cdr3_aa: CATSDSTVNTEAFF; cdr3_nt: TGTGCCACCAGTGACTCGACAGTGAACACTGAAGCTTTCTTT
d_call: TRBD2; j_call: TRBJ2-5; clone_size: once; v_call: TRBV18; cdr3_aa: CASSSGLAGVETQYF; cdr3_nt: TGTGCCAGCTCATCGGGACTAGCGGGAGTGGAGACCCAGTACTTC
d_call: TRBD1; j_call: TRBJ1-4; clone_size: few; v_call: TRBV6-5; cdr3_aa: CASSTWTGRNEKLFF; cdr3_nt: TGTGCCAGCAGTACCTGGACAGGGCGAAATGAAAAACTGTTTTTT
d_call: .; j_call: TRBJ1-2; clone_size: .; v_call: TRBV9; cdr3_aa: CASSGPLAMAGVGYTF; cdr3_nt: TGTGCCAGCAGCGGCCCCCTCGCTATGGCCGGGGTAGGCTACACCTTC
d_call: .; j_call: TRBJ1-3; clone_size: .; v_call: TRBV27; cdr3_aa: CASSKTQSGNTIYF; cdr3_nt: TGTGCCAGCAGCAAGACACAATCTGGAAACACCATATATTTT
d_call: .; j_call: TRBJ1-1; clone_size: once; v_call: TRBV5-1; cdr3_aa: CASSLGTENTEAFF; cdr3_nt: TGCGCCAGCAGCTTGGGGACAGAGAACACTGAAGCTTTCTTT
d_call: .; j_call: TRBJ2-5; clone_size: .; v_call: TRBV19; cdr3_aa: CASRASRGETQYF; cdr3_nt: TGTGCCAGTAGGGCCTCGAGAGGGGAGACCCAGTACTTC
d_call: .; j_call: TRBJ2-3; clone_size: once; v_call: TRBV7-8; cdr3_aa: CASSLRGALRTDTQYF; cdr3_nt: TGTGCCAGCAGCCTCCGGGGGGCCCTACGAACAGATACGCAGTATTTT
d_call: .; j_call: TRBJ2-6; clone_size: .; v_call: TRBV19; cdr3_aa: CASSSVEYSGANVLTF; cdr3_nt: TGTGCCAGTAGTTCGGTTGAGTACTCTGGGGCCAACGTCCTGACTTTC
d_call: .; j_call: TRBJ1-2; clone_size: once; v_call: TRBV28; cdr3_aa: CASTLGGGALGYTF; cdr3_nt: TGTGCCAGCACCCTGGGTGGGGGGGCGCTTGGCTACACCTTC
d_call: .; j_call: TRBJ1-1; clone_size: few; v_call: TRBV13; cdr3_aa: CASSIIVTENTEAFF; cdr3_nt: TGTGCCAGCAGCATTATAGTAACAGAGAACACTGAAGCTTTCTTT
d_call: TRBD1; j_call: TRBJ1-2; clone_size: .; v_call: TRBV5-4; cdr3_aa: CASSVDRGWDGYTF; cdr3_nt: TGTGCCAGCAGCGTCGACAGGGGTTGGGATGGCTACACCTTC
d_call: TRBD1; j_call: TRBJ1-2; clone_size: few; v_call: TRBV29-1; cdr3_aa: CSSRTGGDYGYTF; cdr3_nt: TGCAGCTCCCGGACAGGGGGCGACTATGGCTACACCTTC
d_call: TRBD2; j_call: TRBJ2-1; clone_size: .; v_call: TRBV7-2; cdr3_aa: CASSPRTGGLRDEQFF; cdr3_nt: TGTGCCAGCAGCCCACGAACGGGGGGTTTAAGGGATGAGCAGTTCTTC
d_call: TRBD1; j_call: TRBJ1-3; clone_size: .; v_call: TRBV10-2; cdr3_aa: CASSDPGQGANSGNTIYF; cdr3_nt: TGCGCCAGCAGTGATCCGGGACAGGGGGCCAACTCTGGAAACACCATATATTTT
d_call: .; j_call: TRBJ1-5; clone_size: .; v_call: TRBV5-5; cdr3_aa: CASSFSTSNQPQHF; cdr3_nt: TGTGCCAGCAGCTTTTCCACTTCAAATCAGCCCCAGCATTTT
d_call: .; j_call: TRBJ2-3; clone_size: .; v_call: TRBV24-1; cdr3_aa: CATSDPQQGSTDTQYF; cdr3_nt: TGTGCCACCAGTGATCCCCAGCAGGGCAGCACAGATACGCAGTATTTT
d_call: TRBD1; j_call: TRBJ1-6; clone_size: .; v_call: TRBV6-5; cdr3_aa: CASSVGQGSSPLHF; cdr3_nt: TGTGCCAGCAGCGTTGGACAGGGTAGTTCACCCCTCCACTTT
d_call: TRBD2; j_call: TRBJ2-1; clone_size: once; v_call: TRBV2; cdr3_aa: CASSYFGGSKFF; cdr3_nt: TGTGCCAGCAGTTACTTCGGGGGGAGCAAGTTCTTC
d_call: TRBD1; j_call: TRBJ2-1; clone_size: .; v_call: TRBV27; cdr3_aa: CASSKGQGARGGNEQFF; cdr3_nt: TGTGCCAGCAGTAAGGGACAGGGGGCGAGGGGAGGCAATGAGCAGTTCTTC
d_call: .; j_call: TRBJ2-2; clone_size: .; v_call: TRBV30; cdr3_aa: CAWSAATQTNTGELFF; cdr3_nt: TGTGCCTGGAGTGCAGCGACCCAGACGAACACCGGGGAGCTGTTTTTT
d_call: .; j_call: TRBJ1-6; clone_size: .; v_call: TRBV7-9; cdr3_aa: CASSLTGQYNSPLHF; cdr3_nt: TGTGCCAGCAGCTTAACCGGACAGTATAATTCACCCCTCCACTTT
d_call: .; j_call: TRBJ1-4; clone_size: .; v_call: TRBV19; cdr3_aa: CASSSRLATNEKLFF; cdr3_nt: TGTGCCAGTAGTTCCCGACTTGCAACTAATGAAAAACTGTTTTTT
d_call: TRBD2; j_call: TRBJ2-1; clone_size: .; v_call: TRBV9; cdr3_aa: CASSALPTSGRRNEQFF; cdr3_nt: TGTGCCAGCAGCGCACTTCCGACTAGCGGTAGGAGGAATGAGCAGTTCTTC
d_call: TRBD2; j_call: TRBJ2-2; clone_size: .; v_call: TRBV24-1; cdr3_aa: CATSDPREDLLSGELFF; cdr3_nt: TGTGCCACCAGTGACCCGCGGGAGGACCTCTTGTCCGGGGAGCTGTTTTTT
d_call: .; j_call: TRBJ2-5; clone_size: .; v_call: TRBV7-8; cdr3_aa: CASSYGQLQETQYF; cdr3_nt: TGTGCCAGCAGCTACGGACAGTTACAAGAGACCCAGTACTTC
d_call: .; j_call: TRBJ2-2; clone_size: .; v_call: TRBV6-4; cdr3_aa: CASSTQPGDTGELFF; cdr3_nt: TGTGCCAGCAGTACACAGCCAGGGGACACCGGGGAGCTGTTTTTT
d_call: .; j_call: TRBJ1-2; clone_size: .; v_call: TRBV7-9; cdr3_aa: CASSSLSFYGYTF; cdr3_nt: TGTGCCAGCAGCTCACTCTCGTTCTATGGCTACACCTTC
d_call: TRBD1; j_call: TRBJ1-6; clone_size: once; v_call: TRBV27; cdr3_aa: CASSLKAGGNSPLHF; cdr3_nt: TGTGCCAGCAGTTTAAAGGCAGGGGGGAACTCACCCCTCCACTTT
d_call: .; j_call: TRBJ1-1; clone_size: .; v_call: TRBV6-2/TRBV6-3; cdr3_aa: CASSHGTEAFF; cdr3_nt: TGTGCCAGCAGTCACGGCACTGAAGCTTTCTTT
d_call: TRBD1; j_call: TRBJ1-1; clone_size: few; v_call: TRBV3-1/TRBV3-2; cdr3_aa: CASSAGQLNTEAFF; cdr3_nt: TGTGCCAGCAGCGCGGGACAGCTGAACACTGAAGCTTTCTTT
d_call: .; j_call: TRBJ2-2; clone_size: .; v_call: TRBV5-1; cdr3_aa: CASSLSGNTGELFF; cdr3_nt: TGCGCCAGCAGCTTGTCGGGAAACACCGGGGAGCTGTTTTTT
d_call: .; j_call: TRBJ1-2; clone_size: .; v_call: TRBV7-2; cdr3_aa: CASSPRGNYGYTF; cdr3_nt: TGTGCCAGCAGCCCAAGGGGGAACTATGGCTACACCTTC
d_call: .; j_call: TRBJ1-4; clone_size: once; v_call: TRBV19; cdr3_aa: CASSIDRGTPTNEKLFF; cdr3_nt: TGTGCCAGTAGTATAGATCGGGGGACCCCCACTAATGAAAAACTGTTTTTT
d_call: TRBD1; j_call: TRBJ2-2; clone_size: .; v_call: TRBV24-1; cdr3_aa: CATSDLWTGGVSAGELFF; cdr3_nt: TGTGCCACCAGTGATTTGTGGACAGGGGGGGTATCCGCCGGGGAGCTGTTTTTT
d_call: TRBD1; j_call: TRBJ2-3; clone_size: once; v_call: TRBV28; cdr3_aa: CASSFPIGDRDTDTQYF; cdr3_nt: TGTGCCAGCAGTTTCCCGATAGGGGACAGGGACACAGATACGCAGTATTTT
d_call: .; j_call: TRBJ1-1; clone_size: .; v_call: TRBV5-5; cdr3_aa: CASRRMGSTEAFF; cdr3_nt: TGTGCCAGCAGGCGGATGGGGAGCACTGAAGCTTTCTTT